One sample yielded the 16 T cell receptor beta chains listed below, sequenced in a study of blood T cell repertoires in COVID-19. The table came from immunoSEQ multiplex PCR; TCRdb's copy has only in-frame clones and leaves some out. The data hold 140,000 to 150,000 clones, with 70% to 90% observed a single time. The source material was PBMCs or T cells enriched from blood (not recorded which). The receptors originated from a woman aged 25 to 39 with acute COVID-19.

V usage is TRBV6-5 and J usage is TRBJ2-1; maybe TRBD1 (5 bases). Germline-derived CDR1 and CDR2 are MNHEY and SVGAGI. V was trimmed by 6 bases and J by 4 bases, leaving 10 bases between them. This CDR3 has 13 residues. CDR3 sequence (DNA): TGTGCCAGCAGACCAGACAGTTACAATGAGCAGTTCTTC. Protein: CASRPDSYNEQFF.

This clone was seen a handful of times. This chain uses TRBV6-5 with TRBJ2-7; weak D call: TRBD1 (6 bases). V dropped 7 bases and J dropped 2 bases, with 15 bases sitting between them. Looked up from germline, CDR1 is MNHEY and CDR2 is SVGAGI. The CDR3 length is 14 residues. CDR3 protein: CASNFQGIPYEQYF. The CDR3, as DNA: TGTGCCAGCAATTTCCAGGGGATCCCCTACGAGCAGTACTTC.

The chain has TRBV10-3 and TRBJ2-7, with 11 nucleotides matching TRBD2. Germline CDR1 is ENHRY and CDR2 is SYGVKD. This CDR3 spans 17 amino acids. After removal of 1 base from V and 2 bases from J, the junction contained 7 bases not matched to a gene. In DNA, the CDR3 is TGTGCCATCAGTGAGTGGAAAGGACTAGCGGGTCCCTACGAGCAGTACTTC. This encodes CAISEWKGLAGPYEQYF.

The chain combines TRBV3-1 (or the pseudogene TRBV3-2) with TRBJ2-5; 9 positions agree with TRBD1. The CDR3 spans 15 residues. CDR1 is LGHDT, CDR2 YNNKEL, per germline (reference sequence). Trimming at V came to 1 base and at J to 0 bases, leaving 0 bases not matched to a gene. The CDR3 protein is CASSQGQGDQETQYF. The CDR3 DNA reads TGTGCCAGCAGCCAAGGACAGGGGGACCAAGAGACCCAGTACTTC.

Written as DNA, the CDR3 is TGTGCCAGCAGTTTAATCGAGGCAGGGGATACCGGGGAGCTGTTTTTT. Its translation is CASSLIEAGDTGELFF. The chain uses TRBV28 and TRBJ2-2; TRBD1 might be the D (6 bases). Germline assignment: CDR1 MDHEN and CDR2 SYDVKM. CDR3 length: 16 residues. Trimming pared 2 bases from V and 5 bases from J, leaving 15 bases between. Based on the CDR3 plus reference TRBV28 and TRBJ2-2, the full variable domain is DVKVTQSSRYLVKRTGEKVFLECVQDMDHENMFWYRQDPGLGLRLIYFSYDVKMKEKGDIPEGYSVSREKKERFSLILESASTNQTSMYLCASSLIEAGDTGELFFGEGSRLTVL.

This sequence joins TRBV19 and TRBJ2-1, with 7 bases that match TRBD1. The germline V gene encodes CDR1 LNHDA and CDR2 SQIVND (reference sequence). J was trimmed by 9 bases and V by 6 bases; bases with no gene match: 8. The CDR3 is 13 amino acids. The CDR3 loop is CASRYSSGGEQFF. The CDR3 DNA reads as TGTGCCAGTAGGTACTCCTCAGGGGGTGAGCAGTTCTTC.

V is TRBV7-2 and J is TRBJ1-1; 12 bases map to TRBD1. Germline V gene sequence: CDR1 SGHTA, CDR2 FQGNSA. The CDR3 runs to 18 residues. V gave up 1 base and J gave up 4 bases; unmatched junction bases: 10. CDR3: CASSLVWDRGPTGTEAFF. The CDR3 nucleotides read TGTGCCAGCAGCTTAGTCTGGGACAGGGGGCCTACGGGCACTGAAGCTTTCTTT. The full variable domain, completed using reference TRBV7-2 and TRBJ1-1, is GAGVSQSPSNKVTEKGKDVELRCDPISGHTALYWYRQSLGQGLEFLIYFQGNSAPDKSGLPSDRFSAERTGGSVSTLTIQRTQQEDSAVYLCASSLVWDRGPTGTEAFFGQGTRLTVV.

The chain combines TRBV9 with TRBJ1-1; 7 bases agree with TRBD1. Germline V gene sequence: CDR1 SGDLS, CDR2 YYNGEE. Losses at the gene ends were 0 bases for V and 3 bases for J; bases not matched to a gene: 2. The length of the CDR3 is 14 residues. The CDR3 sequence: CASSVVGGYTEAFF. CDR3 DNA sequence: TGTGCCAGCAGCGTAGTAGGGGGCTACACTGAAGCTTTCTTT.

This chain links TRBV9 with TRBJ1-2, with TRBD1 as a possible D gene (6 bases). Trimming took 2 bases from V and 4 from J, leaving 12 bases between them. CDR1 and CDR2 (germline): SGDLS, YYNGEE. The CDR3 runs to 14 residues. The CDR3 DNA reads TGTGCCAGCAGCGTGGAAGCAGGGGCCTATGGCTACACCTTC. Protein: CASSVEAGAYGYTF.

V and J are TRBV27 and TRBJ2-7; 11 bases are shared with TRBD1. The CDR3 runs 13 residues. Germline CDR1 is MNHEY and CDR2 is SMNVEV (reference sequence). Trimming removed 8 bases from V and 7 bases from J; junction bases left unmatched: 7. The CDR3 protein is CASSGQGAREQYF. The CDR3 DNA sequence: TGTGCCAGCTCCGGACAGGGGGCGCGAGAGCAGTACTTC.

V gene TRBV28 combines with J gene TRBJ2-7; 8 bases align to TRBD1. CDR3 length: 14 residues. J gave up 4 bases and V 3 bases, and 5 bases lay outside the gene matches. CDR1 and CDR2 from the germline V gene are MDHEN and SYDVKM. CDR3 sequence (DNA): TGTGCCAGCAGTTTGGCAGGGGGCGAGTACGAGCAGTACTTC. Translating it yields CASSLAGGEYEQYF.

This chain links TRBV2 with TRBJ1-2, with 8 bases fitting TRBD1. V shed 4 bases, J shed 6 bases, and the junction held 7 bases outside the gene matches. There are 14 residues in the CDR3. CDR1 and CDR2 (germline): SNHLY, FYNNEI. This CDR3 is CASSGRGQGDGYTF. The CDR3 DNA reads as TGTGCCAGCAGTGGCAGGGGGCAGGGGGATGGCTACACCTTC.

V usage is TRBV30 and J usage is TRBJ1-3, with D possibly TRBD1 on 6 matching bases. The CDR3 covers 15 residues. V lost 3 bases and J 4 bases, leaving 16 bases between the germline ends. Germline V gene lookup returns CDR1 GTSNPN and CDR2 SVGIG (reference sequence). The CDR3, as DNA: TGTGCCTGGAGAAGCCGGGGGGCTCAAGGAAACACCATATATTTT. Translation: CAWRSRGAQGNTIYF.

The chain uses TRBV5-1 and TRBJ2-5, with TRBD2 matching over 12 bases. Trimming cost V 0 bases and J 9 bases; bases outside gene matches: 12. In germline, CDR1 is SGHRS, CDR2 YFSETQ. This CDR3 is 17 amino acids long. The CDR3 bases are TGCGCCAGCAGCTTGGTATCCGGGACTAGCGGGCCCGACGCCCAGTACTTC. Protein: CASSLVSGTSGPDAQYF.

The CDR3 DNA reads TGCGCCAGCAGCCCAGGGTTAAGCAATCAGCCCCAGCATTTT. Protein sequence: CASSPGLSNQPQHF. The chain links TRBV5-1 to TRBJ1-5, with D maybe TRBD1 (5 bases). The CDR3 loop spans 14 amino acids. Germline-derived CDR1 and CDR2 are SGHRS and YFSETQ. The V end was cut by 4 bases, the J end by 1 base, with 9 bases between.

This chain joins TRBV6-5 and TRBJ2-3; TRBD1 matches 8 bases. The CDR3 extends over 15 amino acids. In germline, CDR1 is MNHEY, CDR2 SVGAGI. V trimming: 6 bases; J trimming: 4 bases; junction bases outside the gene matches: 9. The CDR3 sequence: CASRGAGQGSDTQYF. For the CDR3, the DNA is TGTGCCAGCAGAGGGGCCGGACAGGGCTCAGATACGCAGTATTTT.